The source of this T cell receptor beta chain is a study of blood T cell repertoires in COVID-19. This CDR3 is 13 amino acids long. V was pared by 5 bases and J by 7 bases, with 7 bases of the junction left unmatched. Germline V gene sequence: CDR1 SGHTA, CDR2 FQGNSA. Sequenced by immunoSEQ multiplex PCR; TCRdb stores in-frame clones only, minus some. The profile shows 430,000 or so clones, roughly 90% of them singletons. Source material: PBMCs or T cells enriched from blood (not recorded which). This chain connects TRBV7-2 to TRBJ1-1, with 7 bases that match TRBD1. This clonotype was sampled from a woman in her thirties or forties who had recovered from COVID-19. As DNA, the CDR3 is TGTGCCAGCAGCCACAGGGGCCGGCTTGAAGCTTTCTTT. It codes for CASSHRGRLEAFF.